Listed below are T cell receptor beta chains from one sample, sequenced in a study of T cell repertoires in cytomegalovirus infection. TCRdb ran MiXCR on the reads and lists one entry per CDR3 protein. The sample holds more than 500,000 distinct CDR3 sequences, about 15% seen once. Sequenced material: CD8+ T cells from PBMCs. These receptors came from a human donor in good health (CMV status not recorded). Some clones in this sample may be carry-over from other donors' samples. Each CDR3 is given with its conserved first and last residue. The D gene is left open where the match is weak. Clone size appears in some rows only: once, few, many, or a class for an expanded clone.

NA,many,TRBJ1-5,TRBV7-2,CASSLKPISNQPQHF,TGTGCCAGCAGCTTAAAGCCTATAAGCAATCAGCCCCAGCATTTT
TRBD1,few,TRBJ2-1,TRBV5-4,CASSRGQGVGSGQRDEQFF,TGTGCCAGCAGCAGGGGACAGGGAGTTGGAAGCGGTCAGAGGGATGAGCAGTTCTTC
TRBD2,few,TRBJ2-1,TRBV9,CASSVDSGSYNEQFF,TGTGCCAGCAGCGTAGACAGCGGGAGTTACAATGAGCAGTTCTTC
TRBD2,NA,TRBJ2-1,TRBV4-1,CASSPGTSVNNEQFF,TGCGCCAGCAGCCCCGGGACTAGCGTAAACAATGAGCAGTTCTTC
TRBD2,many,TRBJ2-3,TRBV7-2,CASSGSGSRTDTQYF,TGTGCCAGCAGCGGTAGCGGGAGCCGCACAGATACGCAGTATTTT
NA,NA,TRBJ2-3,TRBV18,CASSPGQGWADTQYF,TGTGCCAGCTCACCAGGACAAGGGTGGGCAGATACGCAGTATTTT
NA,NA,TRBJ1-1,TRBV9,CASSVVRGDTEAFF,TGTGCCAGCAGCGTAGTAAGGGGTGACACTGAAGCTTTCTTT
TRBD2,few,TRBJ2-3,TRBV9,CASSVAGTRSTDTQYF,TGTGCCAGCAGCGTAGCTGGGACTAGAAGCACAGATACGCAGTATTTT
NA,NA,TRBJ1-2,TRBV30,CAWSPTGSTNYGYTF,TGTGCCTGGAGCCCAACAGGGTCTACTAACTATGGCTACACCTTC
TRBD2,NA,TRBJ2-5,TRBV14,CASSQGLAGAWGETQYF,TGTGCCAGCAGCCAGGGACTAGCGGGGGCTTGGGGAGAGACCCAGTACTTC
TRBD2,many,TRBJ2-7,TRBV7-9,CASSTPATSIEQYF,TGTGCCAGCAGCACCCCCGCGACTAGCATCGAGCAGTACTTC
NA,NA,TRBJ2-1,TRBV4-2,CASSRGPAPSSSYNEQFF,TGTGCCAGCAGCCGGGGGCCGGCCCCGTCGAGCTCCTACAATGAGCAGTTCTTC
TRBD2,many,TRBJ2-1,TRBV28,CASSFRLAGAGYPSNEQFF,TGTGCCAGCAGTTTTCGACTAGCGGGAGCGGGCTACCCTAGCAATGAGCAGTTCTTC
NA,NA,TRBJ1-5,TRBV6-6,CASSYSPRGDQPQHF,TGTGCCAGCAGTTACTCCCCGAGGGGGGATCAGCCCCAGCATTTT
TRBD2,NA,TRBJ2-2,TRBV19,CATERGFTGELFF,TGTGCCACCGAGCGGGGATTTACCGGGGAGCTGTTTTTT